Below are 4 T cell receptor beta chains sequenced from a single sample in a study of T cells in Graves' hyperthyroidism and ophthalmopathy. TCR beta CDR3 regions were amplified from RNA. First-round RT-PCR with HTBI primers amplified the TCR CDR3 region. TCRdb redid the calling of the multiplex PCR reads with MiXCR, one entry per CDR3 protein. The sample lists about 50,000 distinct CDR3 sequences, about 50% seen once, with roughly 12% in the top ten. The specimen sequenced was blood. These receptors were collected from a woman between 25 and 40 years old with Graves' ophthalmopathy.

J is TRBJ2-7 and V is TRBV5-4; 10 bases agree with TRBD1. The V gene's germline CDR1 is SGHNT and CDR2 YYREEE (reference sequence). The CDR3 totals 15 residues. The V and J ends lost 5 bases and 5 bases, in that order; junction bases with no gene match: 10. This CDR3 reads CASRSVGQGINEQYF. CDR3 DNA sequence: TGTGCCAGCAGATCCGTGGGACAGGGGATAAACGAGCAGTACTTC.

The chain carries TRBV5-6 and TRBJ1-2, with 9 nucleotides matching TRBD1. V lost 0 bases, J lost 8 bases, and 2 bases stayed unmatched. Per the germline V gene, CDR1 is SGHDT and CDR2 is YYEEEE. This CDR3 has 13 residues. The CDR3 region is CASSLAGTGGYTF. The CDR3 DNA reads as TGTGCCAGCAGCTTGGCCGGGACAGGGGGCTACACCTTC.

J is TRBJ2-7 and V is TRBV5-6; 7 nucleotides agree with TRBD2. CDR1 is SGHDT and CDR2 is YYEEEE in the germline V gene. CDR3 size: 14 residues. The V segment lost 0 bases and the J segment 4 bases; nucleotides outside the gene matches: 4. CDR3 DNA sequence: TGTGCCAGCAGCTTGGTTGCGGGAGCGTACGAGCAGTACTTC. Translated, it gives CASSLVAGAYEQYF.

This clonotype has just one count. The chain has TRBV7-9 and TRBJ1-1, with no clear D. This CDR3 is built from 12 residues. The V gene's germline CDR1 is SEHNR and CDR2 FQNEAQ (reference sequence). Trimming pared 1 base from V and 8 bases from J, leaving 8 bases between. CDR3 residues: CASSLVGREAFF. The CDR3 coding sequence is TGTGCCAGCAGCTTAGTGGGTCGGGAAGCTTTCTTT.